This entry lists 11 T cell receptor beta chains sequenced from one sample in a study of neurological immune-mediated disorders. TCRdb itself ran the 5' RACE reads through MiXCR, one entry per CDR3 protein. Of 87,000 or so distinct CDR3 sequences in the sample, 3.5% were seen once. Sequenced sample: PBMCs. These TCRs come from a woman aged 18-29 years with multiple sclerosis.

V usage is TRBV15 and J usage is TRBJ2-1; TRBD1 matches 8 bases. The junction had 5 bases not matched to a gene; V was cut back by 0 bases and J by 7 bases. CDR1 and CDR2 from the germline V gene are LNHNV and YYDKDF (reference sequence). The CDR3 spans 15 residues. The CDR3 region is CATSRDRGLSNEQFF. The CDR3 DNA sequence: TGTGCCACCAGCAGAGACAGGGGGCTTTCGAATGAGCAGTTCTTC.

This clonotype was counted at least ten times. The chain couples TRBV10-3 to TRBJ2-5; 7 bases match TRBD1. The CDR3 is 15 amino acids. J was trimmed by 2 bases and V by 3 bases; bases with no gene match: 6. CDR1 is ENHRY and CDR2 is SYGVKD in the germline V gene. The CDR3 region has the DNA TGTGCCATCAGTGAACCTGGGACAGAGCAAGAGACCCAGTACTTC. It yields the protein CAISEPGTEQETQYF.

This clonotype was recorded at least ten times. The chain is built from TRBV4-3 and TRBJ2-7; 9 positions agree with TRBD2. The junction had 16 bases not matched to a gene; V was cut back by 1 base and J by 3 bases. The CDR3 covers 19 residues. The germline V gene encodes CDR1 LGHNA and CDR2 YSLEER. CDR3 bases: TGCGCCAGCAGCCAAGGAATCAGGTGGCGGGAGGGCCAGAGCTACGAGCAGTACTTC. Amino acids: CASSQGIRWREGQSYEQYF.

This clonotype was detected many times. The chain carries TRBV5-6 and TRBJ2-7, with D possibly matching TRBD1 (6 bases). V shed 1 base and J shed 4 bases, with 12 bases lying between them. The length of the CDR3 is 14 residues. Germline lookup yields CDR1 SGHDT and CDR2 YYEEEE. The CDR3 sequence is CASSLLQGTYEQYF. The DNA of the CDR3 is TGTGCCAGCAGCTTGCTACAGGGTACTTACGAGCAGTACTTC.

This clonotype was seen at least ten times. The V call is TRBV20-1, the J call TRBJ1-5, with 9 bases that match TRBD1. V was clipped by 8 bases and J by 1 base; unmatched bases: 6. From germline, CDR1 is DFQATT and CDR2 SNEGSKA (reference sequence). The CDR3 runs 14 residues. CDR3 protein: CSIRQGGSNQPQHF. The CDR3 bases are TGCAGTATCCGACAGGGGGGAAGCAATCAGCCCCAGCATTTT.

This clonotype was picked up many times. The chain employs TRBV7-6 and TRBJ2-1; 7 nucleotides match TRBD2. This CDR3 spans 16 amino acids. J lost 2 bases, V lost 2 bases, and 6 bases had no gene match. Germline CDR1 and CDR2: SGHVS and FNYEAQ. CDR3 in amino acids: CASSLWSSGTYNEQFF. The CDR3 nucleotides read TGTGCCAGCAGCTTATGGTCTAGCGGCACCTACAATGAGCAGTTCTTC.

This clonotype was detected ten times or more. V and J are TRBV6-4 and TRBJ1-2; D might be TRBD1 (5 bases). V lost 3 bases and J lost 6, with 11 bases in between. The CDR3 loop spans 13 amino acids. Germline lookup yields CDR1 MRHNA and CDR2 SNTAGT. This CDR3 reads CASSEVPGNGYTF. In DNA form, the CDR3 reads TGTGCCAGCAGTGAGGTCCCAGGGAATGGCTACACCTTC.

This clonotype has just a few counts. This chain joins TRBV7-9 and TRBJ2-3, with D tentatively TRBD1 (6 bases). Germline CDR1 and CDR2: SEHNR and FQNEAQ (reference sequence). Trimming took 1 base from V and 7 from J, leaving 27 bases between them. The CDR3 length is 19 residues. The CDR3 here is CASSLGQGNKGIAGNTQYF. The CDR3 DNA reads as TGTGCCAGCAGCTTAGGCCAGGGGAACAAGGGAATAGCTGGGAATACGCAGTATTTT.

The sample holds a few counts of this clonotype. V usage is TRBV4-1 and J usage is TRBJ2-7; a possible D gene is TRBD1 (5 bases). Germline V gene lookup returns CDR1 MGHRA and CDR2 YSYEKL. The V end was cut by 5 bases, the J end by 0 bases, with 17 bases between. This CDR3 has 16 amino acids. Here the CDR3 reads CASSIQGPPNSYEQYF. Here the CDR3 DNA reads TGCGCCAGCAGCATCCAGGGCCCACCCAACTCCTACGAGCAGTACTTC.

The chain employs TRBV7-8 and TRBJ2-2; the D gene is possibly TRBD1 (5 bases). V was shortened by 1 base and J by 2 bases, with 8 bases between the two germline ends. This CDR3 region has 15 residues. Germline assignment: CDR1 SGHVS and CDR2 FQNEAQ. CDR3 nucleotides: TGTGCCAGCAGCTTAGGGACATCTAACACCGGGGAGCTGTTTTTT. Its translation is CASSLGTSNTGELFF. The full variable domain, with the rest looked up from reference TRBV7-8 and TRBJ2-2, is GAGVSQSPRYKVAKRGQDVALRCDPISGHVSLFWYQQALGQGPEFLTYFQNEAQLDKSGLPSDRFFAERPEGSVSTLKIQRTQQEDSAVYLCASSLGTSNTGELFFGEGSRLTVL.

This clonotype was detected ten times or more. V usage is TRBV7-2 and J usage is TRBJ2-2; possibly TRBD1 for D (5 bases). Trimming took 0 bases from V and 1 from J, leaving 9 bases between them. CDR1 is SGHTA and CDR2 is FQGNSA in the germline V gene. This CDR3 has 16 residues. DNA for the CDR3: TGTGCCAGCAGCTTAGCGATGGGGCGGAACACCGGGGAGCTGTTTTTT. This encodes CASSLAMGRNTGELFF. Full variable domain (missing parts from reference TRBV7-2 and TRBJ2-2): GAGVSQSPSNKVTEKGKDVELRCDPISGHTALYWYRQSLGQGLEFLIYFQGNSAPDKSGLPSDRFSAERTGGSVSTLTIQRTQQEDSAVYLCASSLAMGRNTGELFFGEGSRLTVL.